The subject of this entry is one T cell receptor (beta chain). Method: immunoSEQ multiplex PCR; TCRdb's copy keeps in-frame clones and lacks some. The profile shows some 100,000 clones, under 85% of them singletons. The sample is drawn from a study of radiotherapy plus CTLA-4 blockade in lung cancer. The source is a human donor with non-small cell lung cancer that progressed on radiotherapy plus ipilimumab. Sequencing used peripheral blood, obtained from a patient treated with radiotherapy plus ipilimumab.

The CDR3 sequence is CASSQDFLAGGTYEQYF. The CDR3 coding sequence is TGTGCCAGCAGCCAAGATTTTCTAGCGGGGGGGACCTACGAGCAGTACTTC. The V gene is TRBV14, the J gene TRBJ2-7; 12 bases are shared with TRBD2. The germline V gene encodes CDR1 SGHDN and CDR2 FVKESK. CDR3 length: 17 amino acids. V shed 0 bases and J 2 bases; nucleotides not matched to a gene: 5.